Below, 18 T cell receptor beta chains from the same sample are listed, as sequenced in a study of blood T cell repertoires in COVID-19. Profiling relied on immunoSEQ multiplex PCR, and the TCRdb table lists in-frame clones only, not all of them. The sample carries about 98,000 clones, about 85% recorded once. Material for sequencing was peripheral blood. The receptors originated from a man between 50 and 59 years old with active COVID-19.

The chain links TRBV5-1 to TRBJ2-5, with 10 positions matching TRBD2. The CDR3 has 17 amino acids. V trimming: 0 bases; J trimming: 1 base; junction bases outside the gene matches: 6. Germline V gene sequence: CDR1 SGHRS, CDR2 YFSETQ. CDR3 sequence: CASSLAGLAGAQETQYF. Written as DNA, the CDR3 is TGCGCCAGCAGCTTGGCCGGGCTAGCGGGGGCCCAAGAGACCCAGTACTTC.

V usage is TRBV12-5 and J usage is TRBJ2-4, with TRBD1 identical over 7 bases. The trim removed 2 bases at V and 6 bases at J, leaving 10 bases unmatched. Germline assignment: CDR1 LGHNT and CDR2 FRNRAP. This CDR3 is built from 16 residues. The CDR3 is CASGLWGPGGSNIQYF. Written as DNA, the CDR3 is TGTGCTAGTGGTTTGTGGGGACCAGGGGGATCAAACATTCAGTACTTC.

This chain joins TRBV3-1 (or the pseudogene TRBV3-2) and TRBJ2-1; weak D call: TRBD2 (7 bases). Trimming left V 1 base short and J 9 bases short, with 10 bases between. CDR1 LGHDT and CDR2 YNNKEL come from the germline V gene (reference sequence). The CDR3 sequence is 13 residues long. CDR3 DNA sequence: TGTGCCAGCAGCCAAGTGGCGGGGGCTGAGCAGTTCTTC. The encoded protein is CASSQVAGAEQFF.

The chain uses TRBV6-5 and TRBJ2-2; 9 bases align to TRBD1. Germline values: CDR1 MNHEY, CDR2 SVGAGI. The CDR3 contains 13 residues. The trim removed 10 bases at V and 6 bases at J, leaving 6 bases unmatched. The CDR3 DNA sequence: TGTGCCACGAGGGACAGGGTGGCCGGGGAGCTGTTTTTT. It translates to CATRDRVAGELFF.

The rearrangement links TRBV6-2 or TRBV6-3 to TRBJ1-1; 10 bases are shared with TRBD1. This CDR3 has 19 amino acids. Losses at the gene ends were 6 bases for V and 0 bases for J; bases not matched to a gene: 16. Germline loops: CDR1 MNHEY, CDR2 SVGEGT. The CDR3 sequence: CASRPMTGTGDLMNTEAFF. In nucleotides, the CDR3 is TGTGCCAGCAGACCTATGACCGGGACAGGGGACCTAATGAACACTGAAGCTTTCTTT.

This clone was observed a single time. The chain couples TRBV4-1 to TRBJ2-1; 11 bases fit TRBD1. The CDR3 sequence is 16 residues long. V was pared by 5 bases and J by 7 bases, with 10 bases of the junction left unmatched. Germline V lookup: CDR1 MGHRA, CDR2 YSYEKL. The CDR3 region has the DNA TGCGCCAGCAGCGCGCCCCCGAGGGACAGGGGGAATGAGCAGTTCTTC. Protein product: CASSAPPRDRGNEQFF.

The chain links TRBV6-5 to TRBJ2-3; the D gene is possibly TRBD2 (5 bases). The CDR3 contains 11 residues. The V gene lost 5 bases and the J gene lost 10 bases, with 10 bases spanning the gap. Germline V gene sequence: CDR1 MNHEY, CDR2 SVGAGI. CDR3 in amino acids: CASSREGAQYF. DNA for the CDR3: TGTGCCAGCAGTAGAGAGGGCGCGCAGTATTTT.

The V call is TRBV3-1 (or the pseudogene TRBV3-2), the J call TRBJ2-2; TRBD2 might be the D (6 bases). Germline CDR1 and CDR2: LGHDT and YNNKEL (reference sequence). V lost 4 bases and J 3 bases, leaving 21 bases between the germline ends. The CDR3 is 18 amino acids. The CDR3 loop is CASSLRWRVRRDTGELFF. The CDR3 region has the DNA TGTGCCAGCAGCCTAAGATGGAGGGTCCGCAGGGACACCGGGGAGCTGTTTTTT.

The chain links TRBV7-8 to TRBJ2-7, with 13 bases that match TRBD2. The CDR3 length is 19 residues. V lost 5 bases and J lost 1; bases outside the gene matches: 14. CDR1 and CDR2 from the germline V gene are SGHVS and FQNEAQ. CDR3 sequence: CASSAFRILAGGLSYEQYF. CDR3 nucleotides: TGTGCCAGCAGCGCGTTCCGTATACTAGCGGGAGGGCTTTCCTACGAGCAGTACTTC. Full variable domain (remainder filled in from reference TRBV7-8 and TRBJ2-7): GAGVSQSPRYKVAKRGQDVALRCDPISGHVSLFWYQQALGQGPEFLTYFQNEAQLDKSGLPSDRFFAERPEGSVSTLKIQRTQQEDSAVYLCASSAFRILAGGLSYEQYFGPGTRLTVT.

This chain links TRBV6-5 with TRBJ1-2; 7 nucleotides match TRBD1. V shed 6 bases and J 0 bases; nucleotides not matched to a gene: 4. This CDR3 contains 14 residues. The V gene's germline CDR1 is MNHEY and CDR2 SVGAGI. This CDR3 is CASSPGQTNYGYTF. CDR3 DNA: TGTGCCAGCAGCCCGGGACAGACTAACTATGGCTACACCTTC.

The rearrangement joins TRBV5-1 to TRBJ1-3, with D perhaps TRBD1 (6 bases). The CDR3 spans 17 residues. V lost 1 base to trimming and J lost 0 bases, with 14 bases between them. CDR1 and CDR2 (germline): SGHRS, YFSETQ. As DNA, the CDR3 is TGCGCCAGCAGCTTGTCAGGGGCCAGCTACTCTGGAAACACCATATATTTT. This codes for CASSLSGASYSGNTIYF.

The chain has TRBV10-3 and TRBJ2-4, with 9 nucleotides matching TRBD1. In germline, CDR1 is ENHRY, CDR2 SYGVKD. This CDR3 spans 13 amino acids. Unmatched junction bases numbered 4, after V lost 8 bases and J lost 5 bases. The CDR3 protein is CAIGRDRENIQYF. The DNA of the CDR3 is TGTGCCATCGGCCGGGACAGGGAAAACATTCAGTACTTC.

This sequence joins TRBV6-4 and TRBJ2-2; 8 bases align to TRBD1. J gave up 3 bases and V 8 bases, and 5 bases lay outside the gene matches. CDR3 length equals 14 residues. Germline V CDR1 and CDR2: MRHNA, SNTAGT. Here the CDR3 reads CASRRGLDTGELFF. CDR3 DNA: TGTGCCAGCCGCAGGGGGCTGGACACCGGGGAGCTGTTTTTT.

The chain combines TRBV3-1 (or the pseudogene TRBV3-2) with TRBJ1-1, with D hard to call. This CDR3 contains 14 residues. V lost 1 base and J lost 1, with 7 bases in between. The germline V gene encodes CDR1 LGHDT and CDR2 YNNKEL (reference sequence). CDR3 bases: TGTGCCAGCAGCCAAGTAGAGGGGAACACTGAAGCTTTCTTT. Residues: CASSQVEGNTEAFF.

This clone appeared a single time. The CDR3 spells CASSLAGSGSYNEQFF. For the CDR3, the DNA is TGTGCCAGCAGCTTAGCGGGGAGTGGCTCCTACAATGAGCAGTTCTTC. The rearrangement uses TRBV11-1 and TRBJ2-1, with a tentative D call TRBD2 (5 bases). Trimming shortened V by 0 bases and J by 0 bases, and 9 bases separated the two germline ends. This CDR3 has 16 residues. CDR1 SGHAT and CDR2 FQDESV come from the germline V gene (reference sequence).

This chain uses TRBV10-3 with TRBJ1-1, with TRBD1 identical over 11 bases. The V segment lost 2 bases and the J segment 4 bases; nucleotides outside the gene matches: 3. This CDR3 comprises 15 residues. Germline CDR1 reads ENHRY; CDR2 reads SYGVKD. CDR3 region: CAISEAGQGATEAFF. The CDR3 coding sequence is TGTGCCATCAGTGAGGCAGGACAGGGGGCCACTGAAGCTTTCTTT.

The chain joins TRBV12-3 or TRBV12-4 to TRBJ2-2, with a possible D match to TRBD2 (7 bases). Deletions cut 7 bases from V and 7 bases from J, with 13 bases between. This CDR3 has 13 residues. Here the CDR3 reads CASKKGGGGELFF. The CDR3 bases are TGTGCCAGCAAAAAGGGGGGGGGCGGGGAGCTGTTTTTT.

The chain is built from TRBV6-2 or TRBV6-3 and TRBJ1-2, with D perhaps TRBD1 (5 bases). V was pared by 6 bases and J by 7 bases, with 9 bases between. Germline V lookup: CDR1 MNHEY, CDR2 SVGEGT. This CDR3 has 11 residues. In nucleotides, the CDR3 is TGTGCCAGCAGCAGGGCGGGTGGCTACACCTTC. Protein sequence: CASSRAGGYTF.